This TCR beta chain emerged from a study of shared clonotypes between healthy human individuals. The CDR3 spans 16 residues. Trimming shortened V by 0 bases and J by 0 bases, and 12 bases separated the two germline ends. CDR1 and CDR2 from the germline V gene are MNHEY and SMNVEV (reference sequence). The assay was immunoSEQ multiplex PCR, and TCRdb's table has in-frame clones only and misses some. The sample contains over a million clones, around 98% of which appear only once. The sequence was obtained from a man aged 25 to 40 in good health. The V gene is TRBV27, the J gene TRBJ2-7, with a tentative D call TRBD2 (5 bases). What was sequenced was naive CD4+ T cells sorted from blood. Subset indicated: CD45RA+ positively selected. Written as DNA, the CDR3 is TGTGCCAGCAGTTTATCAGAGGGCCGGAACTCCTACGAGCAGTACTTC. This sequence encodes CASSLSEGRNSYEQYF.